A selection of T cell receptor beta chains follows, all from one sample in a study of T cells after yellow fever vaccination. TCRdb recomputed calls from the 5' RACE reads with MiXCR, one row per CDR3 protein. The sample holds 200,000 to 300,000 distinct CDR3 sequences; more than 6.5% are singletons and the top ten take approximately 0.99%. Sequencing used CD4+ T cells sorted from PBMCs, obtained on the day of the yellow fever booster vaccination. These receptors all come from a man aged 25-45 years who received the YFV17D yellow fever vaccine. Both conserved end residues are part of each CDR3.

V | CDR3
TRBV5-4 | CASSYDRGIGTEAFF
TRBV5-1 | CASSLAEGGQPQHF
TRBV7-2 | CASSFEGGTTSWGQYF
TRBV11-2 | CASSPLVAPYEQYF
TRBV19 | CASSIGLESTQYF
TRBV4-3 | CASSQGANSWLTGELFF
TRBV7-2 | CASSLTSGYYEQYF
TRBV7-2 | CASSLRHAIETQYF
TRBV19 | CASGVGNTEAFF
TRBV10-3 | CAISRTSGMGTDTQYF
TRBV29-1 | CSVTRDREEAFF
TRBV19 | CASTNRGGVTEAFF
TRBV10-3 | CAISDTLAGGKETQYF
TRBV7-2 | CASSLGGGEAFF
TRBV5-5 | CASSPLAWVGTDTQYF
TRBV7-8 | CASSSSRNRGQYEQYF
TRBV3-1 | CASSQEPREQYF
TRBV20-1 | CSARVGTSGRARETQYF
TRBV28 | CASSLSGGASGANVLTF
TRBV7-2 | CASRLAGVGEQYF
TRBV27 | CASSSDSFYSYEQYF
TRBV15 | CATSRVNTGELFF
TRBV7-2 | CASSLAGLSGNTIYF
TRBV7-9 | CASSYGPGRSNQPQHF
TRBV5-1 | CASSTGLAERGQYF
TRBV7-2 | CASSYSGTSGTREQFF